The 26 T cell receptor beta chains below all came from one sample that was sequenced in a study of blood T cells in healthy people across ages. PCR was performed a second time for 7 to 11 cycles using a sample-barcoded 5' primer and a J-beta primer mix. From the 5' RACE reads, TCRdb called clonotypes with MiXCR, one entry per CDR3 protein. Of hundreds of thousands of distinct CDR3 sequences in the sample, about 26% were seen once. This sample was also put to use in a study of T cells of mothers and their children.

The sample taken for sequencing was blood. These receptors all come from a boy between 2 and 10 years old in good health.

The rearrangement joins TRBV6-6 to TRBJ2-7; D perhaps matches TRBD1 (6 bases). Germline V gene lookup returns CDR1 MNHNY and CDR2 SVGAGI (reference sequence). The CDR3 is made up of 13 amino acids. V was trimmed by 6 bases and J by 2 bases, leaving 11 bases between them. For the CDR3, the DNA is TGTGCCAGCAGCCCGGACAGTACCTACGAGCAGTACTTC. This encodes CASSPDSTYEQYF.

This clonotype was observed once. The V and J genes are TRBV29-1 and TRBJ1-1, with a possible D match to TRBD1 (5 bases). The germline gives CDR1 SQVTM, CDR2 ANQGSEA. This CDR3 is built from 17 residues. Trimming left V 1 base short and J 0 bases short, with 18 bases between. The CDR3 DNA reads TGCAGCGTTGAAGTGGATGACAGCTTCCCTATGAACACTGAAGCTTTCTTT. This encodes CSVEVDDSFPMNTEAFF.

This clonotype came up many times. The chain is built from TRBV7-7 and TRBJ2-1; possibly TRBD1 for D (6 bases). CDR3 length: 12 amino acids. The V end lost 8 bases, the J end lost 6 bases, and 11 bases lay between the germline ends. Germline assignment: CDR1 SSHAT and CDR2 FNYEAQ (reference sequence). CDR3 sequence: CASQGPSNEQFF. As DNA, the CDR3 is TGTGCCAGCCAGGGGCCCAGCAATGAGCAGTTCTTC.

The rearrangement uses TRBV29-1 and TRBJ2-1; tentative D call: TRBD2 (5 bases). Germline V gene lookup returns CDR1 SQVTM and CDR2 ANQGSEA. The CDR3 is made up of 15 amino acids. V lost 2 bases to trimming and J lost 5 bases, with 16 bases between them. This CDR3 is CSVEIGDGVHNEQFF. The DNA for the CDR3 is TGCAGCGTTGAAATAGGAGACGGGGTCCACAATGAGCAGTTCTTC.

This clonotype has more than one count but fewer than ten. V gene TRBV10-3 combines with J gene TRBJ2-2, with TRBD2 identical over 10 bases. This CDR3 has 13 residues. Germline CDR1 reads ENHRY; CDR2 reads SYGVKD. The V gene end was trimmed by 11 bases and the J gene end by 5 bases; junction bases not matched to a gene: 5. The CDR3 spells CASLAGETGELFF. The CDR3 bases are TGTGCCTCGCTAGCGGGAGAGACCGGGGAGCTGTTTTTT.

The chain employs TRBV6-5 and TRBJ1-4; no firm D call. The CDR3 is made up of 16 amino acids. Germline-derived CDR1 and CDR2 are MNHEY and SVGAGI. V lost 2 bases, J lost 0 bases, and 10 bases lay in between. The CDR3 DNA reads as TGTGCCAGCAGTTACATTTTCCAAACAACTAATGAAAAACTGTTTTTT. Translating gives CASSYIFQTTNEKLFF.

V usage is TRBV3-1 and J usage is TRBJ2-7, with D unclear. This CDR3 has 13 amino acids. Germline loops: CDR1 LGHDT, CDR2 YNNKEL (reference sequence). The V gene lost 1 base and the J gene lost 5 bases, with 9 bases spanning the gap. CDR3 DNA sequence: TGTGCCAGCAGCCAAGTAAAGGGCCACGAGCAGTACTTC. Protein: CASSQVKGHEQYF.

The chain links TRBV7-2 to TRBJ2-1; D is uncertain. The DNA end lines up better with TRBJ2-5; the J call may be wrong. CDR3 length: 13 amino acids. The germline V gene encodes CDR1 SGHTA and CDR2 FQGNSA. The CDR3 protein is CASSFSTRETQYF. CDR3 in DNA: TGTGCCAGCAGCTTCTCTACTCGTGAGACCCAGTACTTC.

The CDR3 DNA reads TGTGCCAGCAGCTTAGGTGCGGGTAACTCCTACGAGCAGTACTTC. Its translation: CASSLGAGNSYEQYF. The gene calls are TRBV11-1 and TRBJ2-7; a possible D gene is TRBD2 (5 bases). The germline V and J ends were trimmed by 1 base and 0 bases, with 10 bases remaining between them. Per germline, CDR1 SGHAT and CDR2 FQDESV (reference sequence). The CDR3 contains 15 residues.

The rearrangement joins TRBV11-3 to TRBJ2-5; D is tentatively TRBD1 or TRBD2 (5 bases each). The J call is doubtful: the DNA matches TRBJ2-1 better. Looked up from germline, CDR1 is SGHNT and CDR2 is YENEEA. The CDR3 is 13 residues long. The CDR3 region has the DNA TGTGCCAGCAGCCCGGGACGGCTCAATGAGCAGTTCTTC. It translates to CASSPGRLNEQFF.

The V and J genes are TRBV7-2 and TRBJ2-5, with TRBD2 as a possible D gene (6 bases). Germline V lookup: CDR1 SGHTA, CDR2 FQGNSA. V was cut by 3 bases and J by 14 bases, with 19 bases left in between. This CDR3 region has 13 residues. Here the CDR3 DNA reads TGTGCCAGCAGCTTGCCCCCCCGCGGGGAGGTTTACTTC. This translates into CASSLPPRGEVYF.

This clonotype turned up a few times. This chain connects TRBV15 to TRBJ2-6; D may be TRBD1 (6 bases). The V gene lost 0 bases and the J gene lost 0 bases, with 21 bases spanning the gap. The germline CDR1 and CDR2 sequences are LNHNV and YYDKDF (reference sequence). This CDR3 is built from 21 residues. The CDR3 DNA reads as TGTGCCACCAGCAGAGATACACACAGGGAAATAGAAGGCTCTGGGGCCAACGTCCTGACTTTC. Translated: CATSRDTHREIEGSGANVLTF.

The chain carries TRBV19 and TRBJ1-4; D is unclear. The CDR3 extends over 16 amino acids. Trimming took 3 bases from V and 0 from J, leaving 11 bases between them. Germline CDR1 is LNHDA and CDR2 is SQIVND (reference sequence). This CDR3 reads CASSIGVPATNEKLFF. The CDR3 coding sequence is TGTGCCAGTAGTATCGGGGTACCTGCAACTAATGAAAAACTGTTTTTT. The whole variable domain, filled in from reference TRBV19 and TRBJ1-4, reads DGGITQSPKYLFRKEGQNVTLSCEQNLNHDAMYWYRQDPGQGLRLIYYSQIVNDFQKGDIAEGYSVSREKKESFPLTVTSAQKNPTAFYLCASSIGVPATNEKLFFGSGTQLSVL.

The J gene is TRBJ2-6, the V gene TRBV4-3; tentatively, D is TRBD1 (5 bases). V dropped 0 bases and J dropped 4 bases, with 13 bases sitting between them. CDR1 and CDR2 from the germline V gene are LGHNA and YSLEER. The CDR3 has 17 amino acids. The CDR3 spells CASSQDVGLGGANVLTF. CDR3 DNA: TGCGCCAGCAGCCAAGATGTGGGGCTAGGAGGGGCCAACGTCCTGACTTTC.

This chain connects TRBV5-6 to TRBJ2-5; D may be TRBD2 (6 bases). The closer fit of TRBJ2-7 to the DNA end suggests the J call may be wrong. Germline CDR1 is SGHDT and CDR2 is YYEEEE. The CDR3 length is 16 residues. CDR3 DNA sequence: TGTGCCAGCAGCGGGGGGTACTACCTGCAAACCTACGAGCAGTACTTC. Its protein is CASSGGYYLQTYEQYF.

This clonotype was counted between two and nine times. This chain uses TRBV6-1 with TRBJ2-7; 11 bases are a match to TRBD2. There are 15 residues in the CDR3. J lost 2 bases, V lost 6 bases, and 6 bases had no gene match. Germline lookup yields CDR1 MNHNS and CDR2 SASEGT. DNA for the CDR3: TGTGCCAGCAGCCTAGCGGGGGGATATCCCTACGAGCAGTACTTC. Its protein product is CASSLAGGYPYEQYF.

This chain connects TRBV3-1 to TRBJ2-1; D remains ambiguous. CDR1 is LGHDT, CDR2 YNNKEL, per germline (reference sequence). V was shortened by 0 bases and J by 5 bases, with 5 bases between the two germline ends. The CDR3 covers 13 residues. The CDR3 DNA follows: TGTGCCAGCAGCCAAGAGGGAAACAATGAGCAGTTCTTC. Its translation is CASSQEGNNEQFF.

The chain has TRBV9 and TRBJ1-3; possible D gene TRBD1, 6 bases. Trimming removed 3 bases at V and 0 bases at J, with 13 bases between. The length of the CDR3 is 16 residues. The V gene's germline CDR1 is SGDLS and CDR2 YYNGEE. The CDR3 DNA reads TGTGCCAGCAGCGCTGGACAGTTGAACTCTGGAAACACCATATATTTT. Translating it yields CASSAGQLNSGNTIYF.

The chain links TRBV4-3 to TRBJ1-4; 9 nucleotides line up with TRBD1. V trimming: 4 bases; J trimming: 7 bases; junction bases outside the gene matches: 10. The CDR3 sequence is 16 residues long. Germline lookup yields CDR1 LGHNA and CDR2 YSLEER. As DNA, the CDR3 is TGCGCCAGCAGCCGGCTTGAGGGACAGGGTATTGAAAAACTGTTTTTT. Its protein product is CASSRLEGQGIEKLFF.

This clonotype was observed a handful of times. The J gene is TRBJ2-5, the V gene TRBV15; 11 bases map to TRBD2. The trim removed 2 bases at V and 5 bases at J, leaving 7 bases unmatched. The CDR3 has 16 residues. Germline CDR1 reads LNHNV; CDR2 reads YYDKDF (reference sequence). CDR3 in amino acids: CATSRPGLAGGETQYF. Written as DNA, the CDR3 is TGTGCCACCAGCAGACCCGGACTAGCGGGCGGGGAGACCCAGTACTTC.

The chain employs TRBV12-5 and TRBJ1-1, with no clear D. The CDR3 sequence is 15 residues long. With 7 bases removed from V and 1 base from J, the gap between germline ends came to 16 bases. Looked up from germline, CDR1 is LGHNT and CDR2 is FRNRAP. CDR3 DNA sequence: TGTGCTAGTGCCCCCTCTGGACTCCCGAACACTGAAGCTTTCTTT. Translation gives CASAPSGLPNTEAFF.

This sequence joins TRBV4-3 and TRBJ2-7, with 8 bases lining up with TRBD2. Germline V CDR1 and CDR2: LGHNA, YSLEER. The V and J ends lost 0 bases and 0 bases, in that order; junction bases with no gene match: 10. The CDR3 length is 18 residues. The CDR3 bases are TGCGCCAGCAGCCAAGATCTTCCGGGCGGGGGGCCCTCCTACGAGCAGTACTTC. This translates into CASSQDLPGGGPSYEQYF.

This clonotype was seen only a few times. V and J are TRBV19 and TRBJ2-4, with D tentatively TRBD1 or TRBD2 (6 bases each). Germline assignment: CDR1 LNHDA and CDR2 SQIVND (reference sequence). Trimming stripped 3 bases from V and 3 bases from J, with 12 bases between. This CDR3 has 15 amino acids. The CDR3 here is CASSIRGADKNIQYF. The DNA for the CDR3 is TGTGCCAGTAGTATTAGGGGGGCGGACAAAAACATTCAGTACTTC.

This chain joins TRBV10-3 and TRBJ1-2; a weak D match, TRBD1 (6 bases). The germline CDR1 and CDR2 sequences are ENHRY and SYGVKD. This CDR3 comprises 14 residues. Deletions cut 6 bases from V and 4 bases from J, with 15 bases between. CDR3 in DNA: TGTGCCATCAGCCACAGGGAGTCGGGCTATGGCTACACCTTC. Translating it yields CAISHRESGYGYTF.

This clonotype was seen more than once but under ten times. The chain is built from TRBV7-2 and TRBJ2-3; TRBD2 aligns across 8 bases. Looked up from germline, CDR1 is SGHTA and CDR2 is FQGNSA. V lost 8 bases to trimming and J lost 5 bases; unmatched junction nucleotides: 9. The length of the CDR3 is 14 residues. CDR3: CASDGTRKVDTQYF. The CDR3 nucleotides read TGTGCCAGCGACGGGACTAGGAAGGTAGATACGCAGTATTTT.

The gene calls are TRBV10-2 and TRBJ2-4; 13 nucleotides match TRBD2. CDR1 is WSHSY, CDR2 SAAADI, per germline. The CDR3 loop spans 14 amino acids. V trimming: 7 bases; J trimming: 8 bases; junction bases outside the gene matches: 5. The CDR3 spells CASTGLAGEDIQYF. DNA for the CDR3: TGCGCCAGCACTGGACTAGCGGGAGAGGACATTCAGTACTTC.